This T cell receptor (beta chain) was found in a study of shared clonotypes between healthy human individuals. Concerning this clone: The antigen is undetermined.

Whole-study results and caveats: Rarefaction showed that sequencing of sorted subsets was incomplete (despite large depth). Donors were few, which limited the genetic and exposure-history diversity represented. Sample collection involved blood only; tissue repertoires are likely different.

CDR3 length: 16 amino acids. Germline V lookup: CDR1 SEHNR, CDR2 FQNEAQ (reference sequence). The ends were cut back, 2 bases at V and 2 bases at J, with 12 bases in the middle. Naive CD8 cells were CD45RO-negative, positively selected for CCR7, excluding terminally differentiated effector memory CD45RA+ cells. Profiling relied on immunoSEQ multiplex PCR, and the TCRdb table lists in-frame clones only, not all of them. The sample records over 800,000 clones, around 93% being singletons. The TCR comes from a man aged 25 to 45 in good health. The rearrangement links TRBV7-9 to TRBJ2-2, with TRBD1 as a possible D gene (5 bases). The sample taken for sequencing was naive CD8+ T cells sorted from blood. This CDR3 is CASSLIGVENTGELFF. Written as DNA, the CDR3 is TGTGCCAGCAGCTTAATAGGGGTCGAAAACACCGGGGAGCTGTTTTTT.